Each of the 28 T cell receptor beta chains below was sequenced from the same sample in a study of OX40 agonist ivuxolimab in advanced cancers. The library was produced with the immunoSEQ multiplex PCR assay. Held by TCRdb, this immuneACCESS table contains in-frame sequences only and omits some clones. Under half of the omission traces to an unresolved V gene where checked; the cause of the rest is unknown. This sample is represented by about 66,000 clones; 75% to 90% of them were singletons. The top ten hold roughly 2.4% of the sample. The source material was CD4+ or CD8+ T cells sorted from blood, sampled in a trial of the OX40 agonist ivuxolimab. These receptors originate from an adult with an advanced solid tumor such as melanoma, head and neck, liver or kidney cancer.

As to this clone: The same CDR3 arises from other DNA sequences in this sample as well. The V gene is TRBV6-1, the J gene TRBJ2-3, with D unclear. The CDR3 length is 13 residues. V lost 1 base and J 2 bases, leaving 4 bases between the germline ends. Looked up from germline, CDR1 is MNHNS and CDR2 is SASEGT. CDR3 region: CASSEVYTDTQYF. Written as DNA, the CDR3 is TGTGCCAGCAGTGAAGTCTACACAGATACGCAGTATTTT.

J is TRBJ2-1 and V is TRBV4-2; D might be TRBD2 (5 bases). The CDR3 totals 15 residues. V was cut by 0 bases and J by 10 bases, with 16 bases left in between. From germline, CDR1 is LGHNA and CDR2 YNFKEQ. The CDR3 protein is CASSQDQNPRREQFF. The CDR3 DNA is TGTGCCAGCAGCCAAGATCAGAACCCGCGGAGGGAGCAGTTCTTC.

This chain joins TRBV10-1 and TRBJ1-2, with 7 bases fitting TRBD1. CDR3 length: 17 amino acids. Germline CDR1 is WNHNN and CDR2 is SYGVQD (reference sequence). V was clipped by 5 bases and J by 7 bases; unmatched bases: 19. The CDR3 nucleotides are TGCGCCAGCAGTTTGAGAGGGGGCCGCAAGAGGGACCGTGGCTACACCTTC. It yields the protein CASSLRGGRKRDRGYTF.

The chain is built from TRBV5-4 and TRBJ2-1, with 10 positions matching TRBD2. Trimming took 0 bases from V and 3 from J; bases not matched to a gene: 3. The germline V gene encodes CDR1 SGHNT and CDR2 YYREEE (reference sequence). The CDR3 totals 16 residues. The CDR3 protein is CASSLVAGGLYNEQFF. In DNA form, the CDR3 reads TGTGCCAGCAGCTTGGTAGCGGGAGGTCTCTACAATGAGCAGTTCTTC.

This rearrangement joins TRBV9 to TRBJ2-2; D possibly corresponds to TRBD2 (6 bases). The CDR3 extends over 16 amino acids. Germline V gives CDR1 SGDLS, CDR2 YYNGEE. The germline V and J ends were trimmed by 4 bases and 1 base, with 14 bases remaining between them. The CDR3 reads CASSTRGSGNTGELFF. The CDR3 DNA is TGTGCCAGCAGCACCCGCGGTAGCGGGAACACCGGGGAGCTGTTTTTT.

The J gene is TRBJ2-1, the V gene TRBV7-9, with TRBD2 identical over 7 bases. The CDR3 covers 16 residues. V dropped 4 bases and J dropped 4; count of bases not matched to a gene: 10. In germline, CDR1 is SEHNR, CDR2 FQNEAQ (reference sequence). CDR3 sequence: CASSSDRLADYNEQFF. CDR3 DNA: TGTGCCAGCAGCTCAGACCGGCTAGCGGATTACAATGAGCAGTTCTTC.

This chain connects TRBV6-4 to TRBJ1-2, with D tentatively TRBD1 (6 bases). V lost 0 bases to trimming and J lost 6 bases, with 17 bases between them. This CDR3 contains 16 residues. Germline CDR1 is MRHNA and CDR2 is SNTAGT. CDR3 sequence reads: CASSDSGPGGQNGYTF. For the CDR3, the DNA is TGTGCCAGCAGTGACTCGGGACCGGGGGGCCAGAATGGCTACACCTTC.

This chain uses TRBV5-4 with TRBJ2-3, with 12 bases aligning to TRBD2. The CDR3 is 19 amino acids. V was clipped by 4 bases and J by 0 bases; unmatched bases: 12. Germline CDR1 is SGHNT and CDR2 is YYREEE (reference sequence). The chain's CDR3 is CASSAGGTSGPTSTDTQYF. The CDR3 region has the DNA TGTGCCAGCAGCGCGGGAGGGACTAGCGGGCCGACTAGCACAGATACGCAGTATTTT.

The rearrangement links TRBV6-1 to TRBJ2-1; 10 nucleotides agree with TRBD2. The CDR3 is made up of 14 amino acids. The V and J ends lost 5 bases and 7 bases, in that order; junction bases with no gene match: 5. CDR1 and CDR2 (germline): MNHNS, SASEGT. CDR3: CASSLSGRANEQFF. CDR3 DNA sequence: TGTGCCAGCAGTCTCAGCGGGAGGGCTAATGAGCAGTTCTTC.

This sequence joins TRBV15 and TRBJ2-3; 8 nucleotides align to TRBD1. This CDR3 comprises 16 residues. Looked up from germline, CDR1 is LNHNV and CDR2 is YYDKDF (reference sequence). The junction had 5 bases not matched to a gene; V was cut back by 1 base and J by 2 bases. DNA for the CDR3: TGTGCCACCAGCAGAGGTGGACAGGGACCCACAGATACGCAGTATTTT. It yields the protein CATSRGGQGPTDTQYF.

DNA of the CDR3: TGTGCCAGCTTTTCTTCTACGGGGGATCGCAATCAGCCCCAGCATTTT. It encodes CASFSSTGDRNQPQHF. The chain employs TRBV28 and TRBJ1-5, with D perhaps TRBD1 (5 bases). V lost 8 bases, J lost 2 bases, and 19 bases lay in between. Germline values: CDR1 MDHEN, CDR2 SYDVKM. The CDR3 is 16 amino acids.

The chain couples TRBV30 to TRBJ1-2; D might be TRBD1 (5 bases). Germline CDR1 GTSNPN, CDR2 SVGIG (reference sequence). V shed 2 bases and J shed 4 bases, with 11 bases lying between them. The CDR3 sequence is 13 residues long. The chain's CDR3 is CAWSRGGIYGYTF. The CDR3 DNA reads as TGTGCCTGGAGTAGGGGCGGGATCTATGGCTACACCTTC.

The gene calls are TRBV7-7 and TRBJ2-1; 7 nucleotides agree with TRBD1. The CDR3 contains 15 residues. Germline assignment: CDR1 SSHAT and CDR2 FNYEAQ (reference sequence). Trimming cost V 5 bases and J 5 bases; bases outside gene matches: 9. CDR3 sequence: CASSKETGTHNEQFF. DNA for the CDR3: TGTGCCAGCAGCAAAGAGACAGGGACCCACAATGAGCAGTTCTTC.

By sample share, this clone is medium-sized. The chain couples TRBV6-1 to TRBJ2-7; 7 nucleotides match TRBD1. V gave up 1 base and J gave up 3 bases; unmatched junction bases: 3. The germline CDR1 and CDR2 sequences are MNHNS and SASEGT. CDR3 length: 14 residues. The CDR3 reads CASSEGGTVYEQYF. The CDR3 nucleotides read TGTGCCAGCAGTGAAGGAGGGACAGTCTACGAGCAGTACTTC.

On this clone itself: The germline gene is not matched at one end of the junction; a read error may be the cause. The chain links TRBV6-1 to TRBJ2-1; TRBD2 matches at 8 bases. Germline-derived CDR1 and CDR2 are MNHNS and SASEGT. The CDR3 is 16 residues long. In DNA form, the CDR3 reads TGTGCCATCAGTGAGTCGAAAAGCGGGAGTTCCTTCAGGCAGTTCTTC. This encodes CAISESKSGSSFRQFF.

The chain couples TRBV5-1 to TRBJ1-5, with 7 bases matching TRBD1. The CDR3 is 16 amino acids. Per the germline V gene, CDR1 is SGHRS and CDR2 is YFSETQ. V was clipped by 0 bases and J by 2 bases; unmatched bases: 5. Here the CDR3 DNA reads TGCGCCAGCAGCTTGGGAGACAGGGCCGGCAATCAGCCCCAGCATTTT. It encodes CASSLGDRAGNQPQHF.

This clone was observed a handful of times. The chain carries TRBV10-3 and TRBJ1-5; D is unresolved. Germline values: CDR1 ENHRY, CDR2 SYGVKD. The CDR3 spans 12 residues. V gave up 4 bases and J gave up 4 bases, with 5 bases separating them. CDR3 nucleotides: TGTGCCATCAGTGGAGGGAATCAGCCCCAGCATTTT. Translated, it gives CAISGGNQPQHF.

The rearrangement uses TRBV7-2 and TRBJ1-1; D perhaps matches TRBD1 (6 bases). Germline CDR1 SGHTA, CDR2 FQGNSA. The CDR3 length is 16 residues. The V and J ends lost 3 bases and 1 base respectively, with 15 bases between them. For the CDR3, the DNA is TGTGCCAGCAGCTTCAGCAGATCAGGGGCGAACACTGAAGCTTTCTTT. This sequence encodes CASSFSRSGANTEAFF.

The genes are TRBV7-2 and TRBJ2-2, with TRBD1 as a possible D gene (5 bases). Trimming pared 5 bases from V and 7 bases from J, leaving 17 bases between. Germline V gives CDR1 SGHTA, CDR2 FQGNSA. This CDR3 comprises 15 residues. This CDR3 reads CASSQRTRANGELFF. The DNA of the CDR3 is TGTGCCAGCAGCCAACGGACCAGGGCGAACGGGGAGCTGTTTTTT.

The rearrangement links TRBV21-1 to TRBJ2-5; TRBD2 is taken as the D call from the table, unchecked against the DNA. Judging by the DNA end, TRBJ2-7 fits better; the J call may be wrong. TRBV21-1 is shown as a pseudogene. This CDR3 is 17 amino acids long. The CDR3 spells CASSNSLTSGRAYEQYF. CDR3 sequence (DNA): TGTGCCAGCAGCAATTCCCTGACTAGCGGAAGAGCCTACGAGCAGTACTTC.

The chain joins TRBV18 to TRBJ2-7, with D perhaps given as TRBD1 or TRBD2 (6 bases each). Germline V lookup: CDR1 KGHSH, CDR2 LQKENI. This CDR3 has 15 residues. V dropped 5 bases and J dropped 0 bases, with 14 bases sitting between them. CDR3 in DNA: TGTGCCAGCTCAAACAGCGGAGGGGGCTCCTACGAGCAGTACTTC. Translated: CASSNSGGGSYEQYF.

This clone has more than one count but fewer than ten. The V gene is TRBV11-2, the J gene TRBJ2-7, with TRBD2 matching 8 bases. Germline V gives CDR1 SGHAT, CDR2 FQNNGV. V shed 1 base and J 0 bases; nucleotides not matched to a gene: 5. CDR3 length: 16 amino acids. For the CDR3, the DNA is TGTGCCAGCAGCTTAGGCGGGGGGACTACCTCCTACGAGCAGTACTTC. Amino acid sequence: CASSLGGGTTSYEQYF.

The genes are TRBV6-1 and TRBJ1-4, with D maybe TRBD1 (6 bases). This CDR3 is built from 15 residues. CDR1 MNHNS and CDR2 SASEGT come from the germline V gene. V lost 3 bases and J lost 3, with 11 bases in between. In nucleotides, the CDR3 is TGTGCCAGCAGTGACGGGGGGCGGGCTAATGAAAAACTGTTTTTT. Amino acids: CASSDGGRANEKLFF.

V usage is TRBV28 and J usage is TRBJ2-7; 9 bases line up with TRBD1. This CDR3 contains 16 residues. The junction had 9 bases not matched to a gene; V was cut back by 6 bases and J by 0 bases. Germline CDR1 reads MDHEN; CDR2 reads SYDVKM. This CDR3 is CASRQAGQGSSYEQYF. The CDR3 DNA reads TGTGCCAGCAGACAAGCGGGACAGGGAAGCTCCTACGAGCAGTACTTC.

The chain is built from TRBV7-2 and TRBJ1-1; D is ambiguous. From germline, CDR1 is SGHTA and CDR2 FQGNSA. The CDR3 covers 14 residues. Trimming left V 5 bases short and J 1 base short, with 11 bases between. CDR3 nucleotide sequence: TGTGCCAGCAGCGCATGGGGTGCGAACACTGAAGCTTTCTTT. Protein sequence: CASSAWGANTEAFF.

The rearrangement joins TRBV19 to TRBJ1-1; 10 bases line up with TRBD1. The CDR3 is 15 amino acids. Unmatched junction bases numbered 6, after V lost 3 bases and J lost 5 bases. CDR1 and CDR2 (germline): LNHDA, SQIVND (reference sequence). Written as DNA, the CDR3 is TGTGCCAGTAGTATTGTAGGGACAGGGGATACTGAAGCTTTCTTT. Translating it yields CASSIVGTGDTEAFF.

V and J are TRBV28 and TRBJ2-2, with D maybe TRBD2 (6 bases). The CDR3 spans 14 residues. Per germline, CDR1 MDHEN and CDR2 SYDVKM. Between the trimmed V and J ends, which lost 4 bases and 5 bases, there was a span of 11 bases. The CDR3 DNA reads TGTGCCAGCAGTTCCGGGAGTCGGACCGGGGAGCTGTTTTTT. Protein sequence: CASSSGSRTGELFF.

This rearrangement joins TRBV5-4 to TRBJ1-5; possible D gene TRBD1, 5 bases. V lost 0 bases, J lost 1 base, and 8 bases lay in between. This CDR3 region has 15 residues. Germline CDR1 is SGHNT and CDR2 is YYREEE (reference sequence). Written as DNA, the CDR3 is TGTGCCAGCAGCTTGGGAGGGACCAGCAATCAGCCCCAGCATTTT. Translated, it gives CASSLGGTSNQPQHF. The variable domain in full, with the rest retrieved from reference TRBV5-4 and TRBJ1-5, is ETGVTQSPTHLIKTRGQQVTLRCSSQSGHNTVSWYQQALGQGPQFIFQYYREEENGRGNFPPRFSGLQFPNYSSELNVNALELDDSALYLCASSLGGTSNQPQHFGDGTRLSIL.